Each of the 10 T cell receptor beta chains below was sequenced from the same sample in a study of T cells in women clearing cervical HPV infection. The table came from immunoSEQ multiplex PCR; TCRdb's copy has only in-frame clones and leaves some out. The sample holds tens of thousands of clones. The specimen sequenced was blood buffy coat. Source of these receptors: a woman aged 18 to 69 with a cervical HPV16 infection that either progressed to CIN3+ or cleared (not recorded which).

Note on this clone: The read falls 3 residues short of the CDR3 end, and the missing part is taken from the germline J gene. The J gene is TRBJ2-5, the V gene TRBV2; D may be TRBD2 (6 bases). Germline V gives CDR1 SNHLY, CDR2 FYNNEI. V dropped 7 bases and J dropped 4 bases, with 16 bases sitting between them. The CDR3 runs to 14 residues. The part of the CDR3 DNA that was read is TGTGCCAGCAAGACCGACCCCGGGGGAGAGACC. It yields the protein CASKTDPGGET. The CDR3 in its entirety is CASKTDPGGETQYF.

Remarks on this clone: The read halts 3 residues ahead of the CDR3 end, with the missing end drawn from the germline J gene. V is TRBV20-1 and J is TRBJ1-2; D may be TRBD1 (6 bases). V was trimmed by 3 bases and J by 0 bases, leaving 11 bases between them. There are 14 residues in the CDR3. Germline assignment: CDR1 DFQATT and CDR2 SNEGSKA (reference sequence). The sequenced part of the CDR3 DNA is TGCAGTGCTAGGGCAGGGGCCTCTAACTATGGC. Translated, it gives CSARAGASNYG. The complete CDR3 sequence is CSARAGASNYGYTF.

The DNA read from the CDR3 is TGTGCCACCCTACCCGGGACTTCCTACAATGAC. It yields the protein CATLPGTSYND. The whole CDR3 region reads CATLPGTSYNDYTF. This chain joins TRBV7-9 and TRBJ1-2, with D possibly TRBD1 on 5 matching bases. The read gets to within 3 residues of the CDR3 end, and the germline J gene fills in the rest. This CDR3 contains 14 residues. Germline V gene data show CDR1 as SEHNR and CDR2 as FQNEAQ (reference sequence).

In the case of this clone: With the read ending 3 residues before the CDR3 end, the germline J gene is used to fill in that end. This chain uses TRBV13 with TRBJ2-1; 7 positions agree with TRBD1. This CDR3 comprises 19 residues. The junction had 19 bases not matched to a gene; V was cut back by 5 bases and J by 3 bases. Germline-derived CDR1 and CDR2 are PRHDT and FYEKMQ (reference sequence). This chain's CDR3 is CASSRTTGTANLRYNEQFF. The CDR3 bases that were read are TGTGCCAGCAGCCGAACCACCGGGACAGCAAACCTCCGCTACAATGAG.

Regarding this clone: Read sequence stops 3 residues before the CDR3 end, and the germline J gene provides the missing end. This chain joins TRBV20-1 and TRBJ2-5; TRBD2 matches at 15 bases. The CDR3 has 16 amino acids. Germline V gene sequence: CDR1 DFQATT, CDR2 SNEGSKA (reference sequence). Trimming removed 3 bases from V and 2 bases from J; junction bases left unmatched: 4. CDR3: CSASRTSGRDQETQYF. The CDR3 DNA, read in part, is TGCAGTGCTAGCCGGACTAGCGGGAGGGATCAAGAGACC.

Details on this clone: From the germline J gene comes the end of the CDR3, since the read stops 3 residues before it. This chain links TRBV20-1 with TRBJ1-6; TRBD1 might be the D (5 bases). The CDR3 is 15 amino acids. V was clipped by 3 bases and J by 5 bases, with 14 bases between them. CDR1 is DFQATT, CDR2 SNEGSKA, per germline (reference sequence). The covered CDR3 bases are TGCAGTGCTAGGCATACCGGGACTAATAATTCACCC. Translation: CSARHTGTNNSP. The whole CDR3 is CSARHTGTNNSPLHF.

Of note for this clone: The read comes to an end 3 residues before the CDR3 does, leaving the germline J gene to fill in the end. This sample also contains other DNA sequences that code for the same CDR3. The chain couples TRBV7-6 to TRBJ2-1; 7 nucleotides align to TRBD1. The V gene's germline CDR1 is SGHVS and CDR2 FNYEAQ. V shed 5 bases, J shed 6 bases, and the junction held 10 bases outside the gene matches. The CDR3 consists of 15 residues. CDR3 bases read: TGTGCCAGCAGCCCCCGTCCGACAGGGACCAATGAG. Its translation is CASSPRPTGTNE. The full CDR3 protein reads CASSPRPTGTNEQFF.

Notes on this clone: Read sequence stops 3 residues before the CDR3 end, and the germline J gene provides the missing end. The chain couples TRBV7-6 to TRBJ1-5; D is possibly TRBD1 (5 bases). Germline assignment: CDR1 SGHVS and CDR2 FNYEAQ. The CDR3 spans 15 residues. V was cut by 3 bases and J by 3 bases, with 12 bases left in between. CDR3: CASSLDKAYNQPQHF. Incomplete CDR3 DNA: TGTGCCAGCAGCTTGGACAAAGCCTACAATCAGCCC.

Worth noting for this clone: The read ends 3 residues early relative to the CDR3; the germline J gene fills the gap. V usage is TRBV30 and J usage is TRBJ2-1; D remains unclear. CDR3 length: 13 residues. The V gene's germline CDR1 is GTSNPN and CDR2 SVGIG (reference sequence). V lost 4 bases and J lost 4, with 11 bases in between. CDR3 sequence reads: CAWNAEWYNEQFF. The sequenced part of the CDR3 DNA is TGTGCCTGGAACGCGGAATGGTACAATGAG.

The CDR3 sequence is CASSIDRANTGELFF. The part of the CDR3 DNA that was read is TGTGCCAGCAGCATAGACAGGGCGAACACCGGGGAG. The chain couples TRBV7-8 to TRBJ2-2, with TRBD1 identical over 7 bases. The DNA ends 3 residues before the CDR3 does, and the rest of the CDR3 is filled in from the germline J gene. V lost 5 bases, J lost 0 bases, and 3 bases stayed unmatched. From germline, CDR1 is SGHVS and CDR2 FQNEAQ. This CDR3 region has 15 residues. Complete variable domain (other parts from reference TRBV7-8 and TRBJ2-2): GAGVSQSPRYKVAKRGQDVALRCDPISGHVSLFWYQQALGQGPEFLTYFQNEAQLDKSGLPSDRFFAERPEGSVSTLKIQRTQQEDSAVYLCASSIDRANTGELFFGEGSRLTVL.